Each of the 26 T cell receptor beta chains below was sequenced from the same sample in a study of T cell responses to AZD1222 COVID-19 vaccine. Sequenced by immunoSEQ multiplex PCR; TCRdb stores in-frame clones only, minus some. The sample holds 100,000 to 110,000 clones, 88% seen once. The starting material was peripheral blood, obtained on day 0 of AZD1222 vaccination. The receptors come from an adult in good health.

This chain connects TRBV27 to TRBJ2-1, with TRBD2 matching 12 bases. CDR1 is MNHEY and CDR2 is SMNVEV in the germline V gene (reference sequence). V gave up 2 bases and J gave up 9 bases; unmatched junction bases: 11. The CDR3 totals 17 residues. The CDR3 reads CASSLPLTSGGPFEQFF. CDR3 nucleotide sequence: TGTGCCAGCAGTTTACCCCTTACTAGCGGGGGGCCTTTTGAGCAGTTCTTC.

The chain links TRBV2 to TRBJ1-1, with 8 positions matching TRBD1. CDR3 length: 18 amino acids. The V and J ends lost 2 bases and 0 bases, in that order; junction bases with no gene match: 11. Germline CDR1 reads SNHLY; CDR2 reads FYNNEI. CDR3 sequence reads: CASSERQGASFMNTEAFF. For the CDR3, the DNA is TGTGCCAGCAGTGAAAGGCAGGGGGCGTCGTTTATGAACACTGAAGCTTTCTTT.

In nucleotides, the CDR3 is TGTGCCAGCAGCGTTTCCGGGGGGGACTCCTACGAGCAGTACTTC. Amino acid sequence: CASSVSGGDSYEQYF. The chain uses TRBV9 and TRBJ2-7, with 8 nucleotides matching TRBD2. With 2 bases clipped from V and 0 bases from J, the junction kept 4 bases outside the gene matches. CDR1 and CDR2 (germline): SGDLS, YYNGEE. The CDR3 has 15 residues.

CDR3 loop: CASSRDSDSYEQYF. CDR3 coding DNA: TGTGCCAGTAGTAGAGACAGTGACTCCTACGAGCAGTACTTC. The chain has TRBV19 and TRBJ2-7, with D maybe TRBD1 (5 bases). Germline CDR1 is LNHDA and CDR2 is SQIVND (reference sequence). Deletions cut 4 bases from V and 0 bases from J, with 10 bases between. The length of the CDR3 is 14 residues. The whole variable domain, filled in from reference TRBV19 and TRBJ2-7, reads DGGITQSPKYLFRKEGQNVTLSCEQNLNHDAMYWYRQDPGQGLRLIYYSQIVNDFQKGDIAEGYSVSREKKESFPLTVTSAQKNPTAFYLCASSRDSDSYEQYFGPGTRLTVT.

The V and J genes are TRBV7-2 and TRBJ2-7, with D uncertain. The CDR3 totals 15 residues. In germline, CDR1 is SGHTA, CDR2 FQGNSA. Trimming pared 1 base from V and 4 bases from J, leaving 14 bases between. The chain's CDR3 is CASSLGVLGSYEQYF. The DNA for the CDR3 is TGTGCCAGCAGCTTAGGTGTTCTAGGCTCATACGAGCAGTACTTC.

The rearrangement links TRBV4-2 to TRBJ2-1, with D possibly being TRBD1 or TRBD2 (5 bases each). Trimming cost V 1 base and J 5 bases, with 15 bases left between them. This CDR3 is built from 16 residues. Germline V gene lookup returns CDR1 LGHNA and CDR2 YNFKEQ. The CDR3 DNA sequence: TGTGCCAGCAGCCAAGGAACCGGGACCCGGAACAATGAGCAGTTCTTC. Translation: CASSQGTGTRNNEQFF.

The J gene is TRBJ2-3, the V gene TRBV7-6; tentative D call: TRBD2 (6 bases). Germline CDR1 SGHVS, CDR2 FNYEAQ. CDR3 size: 15 residues. The V end lost 5 bases, the J end lost 2 bases, and 14 bases lay between the germline ends. The CDR3 reads CASSRDSVSTDTQYF. The CDR3 coding sequence is TGTGCCAGCAGCAGGGACTCGGTCTCCACAGATACGCAGTATTTT.

The chain links TRBV10-3 to TRBJ2-2; 9 bases align to TRBD1. Per the germline V gene, CDR1 is ENHRY and CDR2 is SYGVKD. V shed 4 bases, J shed 6 bases, and the junction held 18 bases outside the gene matches. This CDR3 comprises 19 residues. CDR3 DNA: TGTGCCATCAGTGCGACGGGGGGTGAACAGGGGGCACGGTCCGGGGAGCTGTTTTTT. Protein product: CAISATGGEQGARSGELFF.

V gene TRBV6-4 combines with J gene TRBJ2-1, with 10 bases lining up with TRBD2. V was pared by 5 bases and J by 9 bases, with 4 bases of the junction left unmatched. CDR1 MRHNA and CDR2 SNTAGT come from the germline V gene. The length of the CDR3 is 13 residues. The CDR3 reads CASSSLAGVEQFF. In DNA form, the CDR3 reads TGTGCCAGCAGTTCGCTAGCGGGAGTTGAGCAGTTCTTC.

This chain's CDR3 is CASSLSPDRGGKLFF. The CDR3 nucleotides are TGTGCCAGCAGTTTATCGCCGGACAGGGGTGGAAAACTGTTTTTT. The V and J genes are TRBV27 and TRBJ1-4, with 9 bases fitting TRBD1. The CDR3 has 15 amino acids. Germline-derived CDR1 and CDR2 are MNHEY and SMNVEV (reference sequence). The J segment lost 10 bases and the V segment lost 0 bases, leaving 6 bases of the junction unmatched.

This chain links TRBV28 with TRBJ2-2; D not certain. In germline, CDR1 is MDHEN, CDR2 SYDVKM. Between the trimmed V and J ends, which lost 1 base and 7 bases, there was a span of 4 bases. This CDR3 is 12 amino acids long. This chain's CDR3 is CASSLLFGELFF. For the CDR3, the DNA is TGTGCCAGCAGTTTATTGTTCGGGGAGCTGTTTTTT.

V is TRBV27 and J is TRBJ2-7; D is undetermined. The CDR3 consists of 15 residues. The ends were cut back, 4 bases at V and 0 bases at J, with 13 bases in the middle. Germline lookup yields CDR1 MNHEY and CDR2 SMNVEV (reference sequence). CDR3 DNA sequence: TGTGCCAGCAGTTCCCCTTCAGGCAGCTCCTACGAGCAGTACTTC. Its protein product is CASSSPSGSSYEQYF.

This rearrangement joins TRBV27 to TRBJ2-1, with 9 bases fitting TRBD2. This CDR3 has 15 amino acids. V was clipped by 5 bases and J by 2 bases; unmatched bases: 4. The germline gives CDR1 MNHEY, CDR2 SMNVEV (reference sequence). The CDR3 reads CASSLAGTAYNEQFF. The CDR3, as DNA: TGTGCCAGCAGTCTAGCGGGAACCGCCTACAATGAGCAGTTCTTC.

The chain combines TRBV6-5 with TRBJ2-7, with TRBD1 as a possible D gene (6 bases). CDR3 length: 13 amino acids. V was clipped by 7 bases and J by 2 bases, with 12 bases between them. The germline gives CDR1 MNHEY, CDR2 SVGAGI. The CDR3 reads CASNRAGAYEQYF. CDR3 bases: TGTGCCAGCAACCGGGCAGGGGCCTACGAGCAGTACTTC.

The chain employs TRBV27 and TRBJ2-1; D remains ambiguous. Germline V CDR1 and CDR2: MNHEY, SMNVEV (reference sequence). V shed 3 bases and J shed 3 bases, with 12 bases lying between them. The CDR3 totals 15 residues. The CDR3 DNA reads TGTGCCAGCAGTTTGCCCCTGGAGTTCTACAATGAGCAGTTCTTC. Its protein is CASSLPLEFYNEQFF.

The V and J genes are TRBV6-5 and TRBJ1-1, with a possible D match to TRBD1 (6 bases). CDR1 and CDR2 (germline): MNHEY, SVGAGI. This CDR3 spans 15 amino acids. Between the trimmed V and J ends, which lost 5 bases and 4 bases, there was a span of 17 bases. CDR3 sequence (DNA): TGTGCCAGCAGTCCTAGATCGGGGGCTTTCACTGAAGCTTTCTTT. Encoded protein: CASSPRSGAFTEAFF.

The V and J genes are TRBV6-2 or TRBV6-3 and TRBJ2-1; D is unresolved. The CDR3 is made up of 16 amino acids. V lost 6 bases and J 2 bases, leaving 17 bases between the germline ends. Germline assignment: CDR1 MNHEY and CDR2 SVGEGT. CDR3 amino acids: CASRPTRPGPYNEQFF. DNA for the CDR3: TGTGCCAGCAGACCTACGCGTCCTGGGCCCTACAATGAGCAGTTCTTC.

The chain joins TRBV28 to TRBJ2-5, with 9 bases matching TRBD2. Trimming removed 2 bases from V and 7 bases from J; junction bases left unmatched: 5. The CDR3 length is 14 residues. CDR1 and CDR2 (germline): MDHEN, SYDVKM. The CDR3 reads CASSLQAGGGTQYF. CDR3 DNA: TGTGCCAGCAGTTTACAAGCGGGAGGTGGGACCCAGTACTTC.

This chain joins TRBV12-3 or TRBV12-4 and TRBJ2-3; D is ambiguous. The CDR3 is 12 amino acids. The V end was cut by 5 bases, the J end by 4 bases, with 7 bases between. The chain's CDR3 is CASSRPPDTQYF. The CDR3, as DNA: TGTGCCAGCAGTCGACCCCCAGATACGCAGTATTTT.

As for this clone: One junction end disagrees with the germline gene, perhaps due to a read error. The genes are TRBV27 and TRBJ1-1, with 7 bases lining up with TRBD1. Per germline, CDR1 MNHEY and CDR2 SMNVEV (reference sequence). The CDR3 extends over 14 amino acids. The CDR3 DNA reads as TGTGCCAGCGGTTTGGGGGGGACAGTCGGTGAAGCTTTCTTT. Protein product: CASGLGGTVGEAFF.

This clone was recorded only once. The chain uses TRBV12-5 and TRBJ2-1; TRBD2 agrees at 12 bases. The V gene end was trimmed by 2 bases and the J gene end by 1 base; junction bases not matched to a gene: 15. Per the germline V gene, CDR1 is LGHNT and CDR2 is FRNRAP. This CDR3 spans 21 amino acids. The CDR3 DNA reads as TGTGCTAGTGGTTTGTCCGGAAAGGCTAGCGGGAGGGCCGGGTCCTACAATGAGCAGTTCTTC. Protein product: CASGLSGKASGRAGSYNEQFF.

This clone appeared once. The chain uses TRBV30 and TRBJ2-3, with 7 positions matching TRBD2. Germline lookup yields CDR1 GTSNPN and CDR2 SVGIG (reference sequence). The CDR3 runs 13 residues. Germline trimming cut 3 bases from V and 3 bases from J; bases unmatched to any gene: 3. This CDR3 reads CAWRGRVTDTQYF. DNA of the CDR3: TGTGCCTGGAGGGGGAGGGTGACAGATACGCAGTATTTT.

The chain uses TRBV4-3 and TRBJ2-6; 8 bases map to TRBD2. The CDR3 has 18 residues. Germline V gene sequence: CDR1 LGHNA, CDR2 YSLEER. Trimming took 1 base from V and 0 from J; bases not matched to a gene: 5. The chain's CDR3 is CASSQVLAGNSGANVLTF. The CDR3 DNA sequence: TGCGCCAGCAGCCAAGTCCTAGCGGGTAACTCTGGGGCCAACGTCCTGACTTTC.

The V call is TRBV7-6, the J call TRBJ1-2, with D unclear. The CDR3 totals 16 residues. V lost 0 bases and J 3 bases, leaving 14 bases between the germline ends. Germline CDR1 is SGHVS and CDR2 is FNYEAQ. The CDR3 region has the DNA TGTGCCAGCAGCTTAGCGGCAGGCGCCGGGGACTATGGCTACACCTTC. It specifies CASSLAAGAGDYGYTF.

The chain has TRBV5-6 and TRBJ1-3, with D unresolved. Trimming left V 0 bases short and J 3 bases short, with 10 bases between. This CDR3 contains 15 residues. Germline V lookup: CDR1 SGHDT, CDR2 YYEEEE. Written as DNA, the CDR3 is TGTGCCAGCAGCTTGGTTGGAGGGATTGGAAACACCATATATTTT. Protein product: CASSLVGGIGNTIYF.

The chain links TRBV19 to TRBJ1-3; 8 positions agree with TRBD1. J was trimmed by 0 bases and V by 5 bases; bases with no gene match: 6. This CDR3 region has 16 residues. From germline, CDR1 is LNHDA and CDR2 SQIVND (reference sequence). The CDR3 nucleotides are TGTGCCAGTAGTCCGGACAGGGTTATCTCTGGAAACACCATATATTTT. Protein sequence: CASSPDRVISGNTIYF. The full variable domain, its missing parts supplied by reference TRBV19 and TRBJ1-3, is DGGITQSPKYLFRKEGQNVTLSCEQNLNHDAMYWYRQDPGQGLRLIYYSQIVNDFQKGDIAEGYSVSREKKESFPLTVTSAQKNPTAFYLCASSPDRVISGNTIYFGEGSWLTVV.